The present T cell receptor beta chain was sequenced within a study of CD8+ T cells in alopecia areata. In the study overall: It was oral tofacitinib, at 5 to 10 mg twice daily, that treated patients received. Scoring treated patients' severity relied on the percentage of scalp area affected.

Extracted RNA was reverse transcribed, and the resulting cDNA served as sequencing template. Libraries were prepared by immunoSEQ multiplex PCR; TCRdb keeps only in-frame clonotypes and omits some of them. The sample has some 200,000 clones, 60% seen once; the top ten hold approximately 3.3%. This CDR3 contains 13 residues. V was cut by 2 bases and J by 5 bases, with 6 bases left in between. In germline, CDR1 is MNHEY, CDR2 SVGAGI. Described treatment: oral pan-JAK inhibitor, 5-10 mg twice daily. Study-level findings and limits: Lesional scalp exceeded normal scalp in clonality, especially in alopecia totalis/universalis.

Worth noting for this clone: The antigen is unknown.

This sequence originates from a human donor with alopecia areata. This chain connects TRBV6-5 to TRBJ1-4; D is unresolved. Sequenced material: CD4+ T cells sorted from blood, taken at week 4, from a patient treated with tofacitinib. The CDR3 sequence is CASSYDGNEKLFF. The CDR3 nucleotides read TGTGCCAGCAGTTACGACGGCAATGAAAAACTGTTTTTT.